The 25 T cell receptor beta chains below all came from one sample that was sequenced in a study of T cells in Graves' hyperthyroidism and ophthalmopathy. RNA transcripts served as the template for amplifying TCR beta CDR3 regions. During a first-round RT-PCR of the TCR CDR3, the HTBI primer set was used. TCRdb itself ran the multiplex PCR reads through MiXCR, one entry per CDR3 protein. The top ten hold almost 35% of the sample, which has fewer than 450,000 distinct CDR3 sequences, about 17% seen once. The sequenced sample consisted of blood. These TCRs come from a woman in her 30s with Graves' hyperthyroidism that later progressed to Graves' ophthalmopathy.

The chain joins TRBV18 to TRBJ2-7; D may be TRBD1 (6 bases). Germline lookup yields CDR1 KGHSH and CDR2 LQKENI. The CDR3 contains 12 residues. V lost 3 bases to trimming and J lost 6 bases, with 9 bases between them. The CDR3 coding sequence is TGTGCCAGCTCACCGGACAGTCTCGAGCAGTACTTC. Protein product: CASSPDSLEQYF.

At least ten counts were recorded for this clonotype. The CDR3 coding sequence is TGTGCCAGCAGTTCAGACAGCGAGCCCTACGAGCAGTACTTC. It translates to CASSSDSEPYEQYF. The J gene is TRBJ2-7, the V gene TRBV28; a weak D match, TRBD1 (5 bases). The CDR3 contains 14 residues. CDR1 and CDR2 from the germline V gene are MDHEN and SYDVKM. Trimming took 4 bases from V and 2 from J, leaving 12 bases between them.

This clonotype occurred a few times. The chain carries TRBV5-1 and TRBJ1-5; D gene unclear. Germline CDR1 is SGHRS and CDR2 is YFSETQ. V was trimmed by 1 base and J by 3 bases, leaving 11 bases between them. The CDR3 consists of 15 residues. Here the CDR3 reads CASSLYPGSNQPQHF. CDR3 DNA sequence: TGCGCCAGCAGCTTGTACCCCGGCTCCAATCAGCCCCAGCATTTT.

Ten or more counts support this clonotype. The V and J genes are TRBV20-1 and TRBJ1-2; D is uncertain. This CDR3 contains 16 residues. CDR1 and CDR2 from the germline V gene are DFQATT and SNEGSKA (reference sequence). Between the trimmed V and J ends, which lost 6 bases and 6 bases, there was a span of 26 bases. CDR3 in DNA: TGCAGTGCCCAACCGACTCCGGCATGGAGTTTGGATGGCTACACCTTC. Residues: CSAQPTPAWSLDGYTF.

This clonotype was seen repeatedly, ten times or more. The CDR3 region is CASRGQGVVRNTIYF. CDR3 bases: TGTGCCAGCAGAGGGCAGGGGGTAGTACGGAACACCATATATTTT. The chain is built from TRBV28 and TRBJ1-3, with 7 bases that match TRBD1. The CDR3 totals 15 residues. Germline lookup yields CDR1 MDHEN and CDR2 SYDVKM. The J segment lost 7 bases and the V segment lost 6 bases, leaving 12 bases of the junction unmatched.

At least ten counts were recorded for this clonotype. The chain couples TRBV9 to TRBJ1-3; D might be TRBD1 (5 bases). CDR1 and CDR2 (germline): SGDLS, YYNGEE. The CDR3 runs 16 residues. The V gene lost 3 bases and the J gene lost 1 base, with 14 bases spanning the gap. This CDR3 is CASSGGSRTSGNTIYF. In DNA, the CDR3 is TGTGCCAGCAGCGGCGGGAGTAGGACATCTGGAAACACCATATATTTT.

This clonotype was counted many times. V is TRBV27 and J is TRBJ1-5; 8 bases are shared with TRBD1. V gave up 7 bases and J gave up 0 bases; unmatched junction bases: 11. CDR3 length: 17 residues. From germline, CDR1 is MNHEY and CDR2 SMNVEV (reference sequence). CDR3 sequence reads: CASKRTGSPYSNQPQHF. CDR3 DNA sequence: TGTGCCAGCAAAAGGACAGGGTCACCTTATAGCAATCAGCCCCAGCATTTT.

The table lists this clonotype with many counts. The V and J genes are TRBV5-6 and TRBJ1-2; D gene ambiguous. Per the germline V gene, CDR1 is SGHDT and CDR2 is YYEEEE. The CDR3 length is 14 residues. Trimming took off 0 bases at V and 4 bases at J, with 10 bases between the two ends. The CDR3 loop reads CASSLARQVYGYTF. The CDR3 bases are TGTGCCAGCAGCTTGGCCAGGCAGGTCTATGGCTACACCTTC.

There are many counts of this clonotype. The chain employs TRBV18 and TRBJ2-2; 11 bases align to TRBD2. V shed 3 bases, J shed 3 bases, and the junction held 3 bases outside the gene matches. In germline, CDR1 is KGHSH, CDR2 LQKENI. The length of the CDR3 is 16 residues. The CDR3 DNA follows: TGTGCCAGCTCACCCGGGACTAGCGGATACACCGGGGAGCTGTTTTTT. The encoded protein is CASSPGTSGYTGELFF.

The rearrangement joins TRBV5-6 to TRBJ2-7; 13 bases are shared with TRBD2. The CDR3 is 15 residues long. V trimming: 4 bases; J trimming: 4 bases; junction bases outside the gene matches: 5. Germline V gene data show CDR1 as SGHDT and CDR2 as YYEEEE. The CDR3 sequence: CASSPGTSGDYEQYF. CDR3 in DNA: TGTGCCAGCAGCCCAGGGACTAGCGGGGATTACGAGCAGTACTTC.

This clonotype was seen a handful of times. V and J are TRBV7-9 and TRBJ2-7, with 10 bases identical to TRBD1. The CDR3 totals 16 residues. Germline V gene sequence: CDR1 SEHNR, CDR2 FQNEAQ (reference sequence). V trimming: 4 bases; J trimming: 1 base; junction bases outside the gene matches: 7. CDR3 amino acids: CASSSYRDRGSYEQYF. The CDR3 DNA is TGTGCCAGCAGCTCTTACCGGGACAGGGGATCCTACGAGCAGTACTTC.

This clonotype was seen at least ten times. J is TRBJ2-7 and V is TRBV19; D possibly corresponds to TRBD2 (6 bases). From germline, CDR1 is LNHDA and CDR2 SQIVND (reference sequence). This CDR3 spans 17 amino acids. Trimming left V 3 bases short and J 4 bases short, with 22 bases between. CDR3 DNA: TGTGCCAGTAGTATGAGTGGGAGGACCCCTCAGTTTTACGAGCAGTACTTC. This sequence encodes CASSMSGRTPQFYEQYF.

The chain employs TRBV4-1 and TRBJ2-2; TRBD2 agrees at 12 bases. V lost 5 bases and J lost 6; bases outside the gene matches: 4. Germline-derived CDR1 and CDR2 are MGHRA and YSYEKL. The CDR3 length is 15 residues. The DNA of the CDR3 is TGCGCCAGCAGCATTCCTAGCGGGGGGGCCGGGGAGCTGTTTTTT. This translates into CASSIPSGGAGELFF.

This chain uses TRBV19 with TRBJ1-5; D perhaps matches TRBD1 (6 bases). The V gene lost 3 bases and the J gene lost 0 bases, with 15 bases spanning the gap. The CDR3 length is 17 residues. The germline V gene has CDR1 LNHDA and CDR2 SQIVND (reference sequence). The CDR3 here is CASSIPDRYYSNQPQHF. In DNA, the CDR3 is TGTGCCAGTAGTATCCCGGACAGATACTATAGCAATCAGCCCCAGCATTTT.

The chain is built from TRBV4-1 and TRBJ2-1, with unresolved D. The CDR3 is made up of 14 amino acids. CDR1 is MGHRA, CDR2 YSYEKL, per germline. V was clipped by 4 bases and J by 0 bases, with 7 bases between them. CDR3 loop: CASSRAISYNEQFF. DNA of the CDR3: TGCGCCAGCAGCCGCGCCATCTCCTACAATGAGCAGTTCTTC.

This clonotype occurred many times. Here the CDR3 reads CASSQAWRGGTDTQYF. The CDR3 DNA reads TGTGCCAGCAGCCAAGCCTGGCGGGGTGGCACAGATACGCAGTATTTT. J is TRBJ2-3 and V is TRBV14; perhaps TRBD2 as D (6 bases). Germline V gene lookup returns CDR1 SGHDN and CDR2 FVKESK. The V gene lost 1 base and the J gene lost 1 base, with 12 bases spanning the gap. This CDR3 region has 16 residues.

This clonotype was counted at least ten times. V usage is TRBV3-1 and J usage is TRBJ2-7; D perhaps matches TRBD1 (5 bases). In germline, CDR1 is LGHDT, CDR2 YNNKEL (reference sequence). The CDR3 has 14 amino acids. The ends were cut back, 5 bases at V and 4 bases at J, with 15 bases in the middle. The chain's CDR3 is CASSERGSLYEQYF. The CDR3, as DNA: TGTGCCAGCAGCGAAAGGGGCAGTTTGTACGAGCAGTACTTC.

The chain carries TRBV5-1 and TRBJ2-2; D could derive from TRBD1 or TRBD2 (5 bases each). There are 13 residues in the CDR3. CDR1 is SGHRS, CDR2 YFSETQ, per germline. Trimming stripped 7 bases from V and 3 bases from J, with 10 bases between. The CDR3 DNA is TGCGCCAGCGGACGAGGGGACACCGGGGAGCTGTTTTTT. Its protein product is CASGRGDTGELFF.

Only a few counts were recorded for this clonotype. V is TRBV29-1 and J is TRBJ2-3; TRBD1 agrees at 9 bases. The CDR3 runs 14 residues. In germline, CDR1 is SQVTM, CDR2 ANQGSEA. V lost 6 bases and J lost 4; bases outside the gene matches: 8. CDR3 residues: CSVKQGALADTQYF. CDR3 DNA sequence: TGCAGCGTAAAACAGGGGGCGCTTGCAGATACGCAGTATTTT.

This clonotype was counted at least ten times. V is TRBV11-2 and J is TRBJ1-1, with D possibly TRBD1 on 5 matching bases. Germline CDR1 reads SGHAT; CDR2 reads FQNNGV. There are 11 residues in the CDR3. Deletions cut 11 bases from V and 6 bases from J, with 13 bases between. The CDR3 region has the DNA TGTGCCTTTAGTGCGGGACCTGAAGCTTTCTTT. This gives the protein CAFSAGPEAFF.

This clonotype was found once. A read error may be the cause here, since a much bigger clone is one base away. The J gene is TRBJ2-7, the V gene TRBV5-1, with a possible D match to TRBD2 (5 bases). Germline V CDR1 and CDR2: SGHRS, YFSETQ. V was trimmed by 4 bases and J by 3 bases, leaving 14 bases between them. This CDR3 contains 14 residues. CDR3 nucleotides: TGCGCCAGCAGCCGGACGGGGAATCTCTACGAGCAGTACTTC. This sequence encodes CASSRTGNLYEQYF. Full variable domain (missing parts from reference TRBV5-1 and TRBJ2-7): KAGVTQTPRYLIKTRGQQVTLSCSPISGHRSVSWYQQTPGQGLQFLFEYFSETQRNKGNFPGRFSGRQFSNSRSEMNVSTLELGDSALYLCASSRTGNLYEQYFGPGTRLTVT.

V gene TRBV5-1 combines with J gene TRBJ2-1; the D gene is possibly TRBD2 (5 bases). V lost 5 bases, J lost 15 bases, and 30 bases lay in between. CDR1 SGHRS and CDR2 YFSETQ come from the germline V gene. The CDR3 runs 16 residues. The CDR3 is CASSKEGLASLRQPFF. The CDR3 DNA reads as TGCGCCAGCAGTAAAGAGGGTTTAGCGTCCCTCAGGCAGCCGTTCTTC.

In this sample, this clonotype turned up many times. This chain joins TRBV20-1 and TRBJ2-7; a possible D gene is TRBD2 (6 bases). This CDR3 has 14 amino acids. V gave up 6 bases and J gave up 9 bases, with 24 bases separating them. Per germline, CDR1 DFQATT and CDR2 SNEGSKA (reference sequence). The DNA for the CDR3 is TGCAGTGCCGACCGAGACGGGGGTACTTTTGGGCAGTACTTC. Its protein product is CSADRDGGTFGQYF.

Note on this clonotype: Being one base from a much bigger clone, this may be a read error. This chain connects TRBV2 to TRBJ1-6, with D perhaps matching TRBD1 (5 bases). The CDR3 has 19 amino acids. The germline V and J ends were trimmed by 8 bases and 9 bases, with 32 bases remaining between them. Per germline, CDR1 SNHLY and CDR2 FYNNEI. Here the CDR3 reads CASGVSVEGRANGASPLHF. CDR3 nucleotides: TGTGCCAGCGGTGTTTCGGTCGAGGGCAGGGCCAATGGAGCTTCACCCCTCCACTTT.

This clonotype was recorded many times. The chain couples TRBV28 to TRBJ1-1; no clear D. This CDR3 comprises 12 residues. The V gene lost 3 bases and the J gene lost 6 bases, with 8 bases spanning the gap. Germline assignment: CDR1 MDHEN and CDR2 SYDVKM. The DNA for the CDR3 is TGTGCCAGCAGTTTTGGGCAGTCTGAAGCTTTCTTT. This codes for CASSFGQSEAFF. Using reference TRBV28 and TRBJ1-1 for the parts outside the CDR3, the full variable domain is DVKVTQSSRYLVKRTGEKVFLECVQDMDHENMFWYRQDPGLGLRLIYFSYDVKMKEKGDIPEGYSVSREKKERFSLILESASTNQTSMYLCASSFGQSEAFFGQGTRLTVV.